Detailed here is one T cell receptor (beta chain). Seattle researchers signed up patients amid active infection and tracked them longitudinally. Germline V gene lookup returns CDR1 MNHEY and CDR2 SVGAGI. After removal of 4 bases from V and 3 bases from J, the junction contained 3 bases not matched to a gene. This CDR3 is 15 amino acids long. The sample comes from a study of blood T cell repertoires in COVID-19. Study as a whole: T cells, B-cell-depleted T cells, or PBMCs provided the cDNA or gDNA that served as material.

Clones were sequenced by immunoSEQ multiplex PCR, and TCRdb holds only the in-frame ones, with some missing. Among roughly 200,000 clones listed, 81% were seen once. This sequence originates from a woman between 40 and 55 years old with COVID-19, enrolled during active disease. The chain is built from TRBV6-5 and TRBJ2-2, with 9 bases aligning to TRBD2. Sequencing used peripheral blood. The CDR3 loop is CASSWRTSDTGELFF. DNA of the CDR3: TGTGCCAGCAGTTGGAGGACTAGCGACACCGGGGAGCTGTTTTTT.